These 10 T cell receptor beta chains came from one sample sequenced in a study of shared clonotypes between healthy human individuals. Profiling relied on immunoSEQ multiplex PCR, and the TCRdb table lists in-frame clones only, not all of them. The data hold hundreds of thousands of clones, with 92% observed a single time. Naive CD8 isolation took CD45RO-negative cells positively selected for CCR7 and excluded terminally differentiated effector memory CD45RA+ cells. Sample: naive CD8+ T cells sorted from blood. The receptors derive from a man aged 25 to 40 in good health.

For the CDR3, the DNA is TGCGCCAGCAGCCAAGGTAGCGGGAGGGCCGGAACAGATACGCAGTATTTT. This codes for CASSQGSGRAGTDTQYF. The chain uses TRBV4-3 and TRBJ2-3, with 11 nucleotides matching TRBD2. This CDR3 contains 17 residues. Germline CDR1 LGHNA, CDR2 YSLEER. With V trimmed by 1 base and J by 3 bases, 6 bases remained unmatched.

The chain combines TRBV6-1 with TRBJ2-7; 10 bases match TRBD2. The germline CDR1 and CDR2 sequences are MNHNS and SASEGT. This CDR3 is 16 amino acids long. Trimming removed 3 bases from V and 3 bases from J; junction bases left unmatched: 8. This chain's CDR3 is CASSERDLAGGYEQYF. As DNA, the CDR3 is TGTGCCAGCAGTGAGCGAGACTTAGCGGGAGGCTACGAGCAGTACTTC.

This rearrangement joins TRBV7-9 to TRBJ2-1; D remains ambiguous. The CDR3 length is 14 residues. The germline CDR1 and CDR2 sequences are SEHNR and FQNEAQ (reference sequence). Between the trimmed V and J ends, which lost 6 bases and 13 bases, there was a span of 22 bases. In DNA form, the CDR3 reads TGTGCCAGCAGTCCCCTCGCGCACCCGAGCGATCAGTTCTTC. Protein product: CASSPLAHPSDQFF.

This chain connects TRBV29-1 to TRBJ2-5; D may be TRBD1 (6 bases). CDR3 length equals 15 residues. Trimming took 1 base from V and 5 from J, leaving 17 bases between them. CDR1 is SQVTM and CDR2 is ANQGSEA in the germline V gene. The DNA of the CDR3 is TGCAGCGTTGAAGTTGGCCTAGAGAGGGGGGAGACCCAGTACTTC. Residues: CSVEVGLERGETQYF.

This rearrangement joins TRBV5-1 to TRBJ2-1; 8 bases match TRBD2. This CDR3 has 17 amino acids. V lost 3 bases and J lost 10; bases outside the gene matches: 18. Germline lookup yields CDR1 SGHRS and CDR2 YFSETQ. CDR3 sequence reads: CASSSPQSPGLVIEQFF. DNA of the CDR3: TGCGCCAGCAGCTCTCCACAATCACCGGGACTAGTTATCGAGCAGTTCTTC.

The CDR3 loop is CASSQSVGQGMAGELFF. DNA for the CDR3: TGTGCCAGTAGCCAAAGCGTGGGACAGGGCATGGCCGGGGAGCTGTTTTTT. The chain combines TRBV19 with TRBJ2-2; the match to TRBD1 covers 9 bases. Per germline, CDR1 LNHDA and CDR2 SQIVND (reference sequence). CDR3 length: 17 residues. Trimming at V came to 6 bases and at J to 6 bases, leaving 14 bases not matched to a gene.

J is TRBJ1-2 and V is TRBV28; D perhaps matches TRBD1 (6 bases). The germline V gene encodes CDR1 MDHEN and CDR2 SYDVKM. The V end was cut by 6 bases, the J end by 2 bases, with 16 bases between. The CDR3 runs to 15 residues. The CDR3 DNA sequence: TGTGCCAGCAGCAAGGGACCAGGGGCGAACTATGGCTACACCTTC. This translates into CASSKGPGANYGYTF.

This clone was picked up one time. The gene calls are TRBV5-4 and TRBJ2-7; D unclear. Trimming cost V 5 bases and J 4 bases, with 7 bases left between them. CDR3 length: 11 residues. Germline CDR1 reads SGHNT; CDR2 reads YYREEE (reference sequence). The CDR3 protein is CASRYDYEQYF. The DNA of the CDR3 is TGTGCCAGCAGATATGATTACGAGCAGTACTTC.

V and J are TRBV14 and TRBJ1-1; 7 bases are a match to TRBD1. This CDR3 is built from 17 residues. V trimming: 0 bases; J trimming: 4 bases; junction bases outside the gene matches: 11. Germline CDR1 reads SGHDN; CDR2 reads FVKESK. This chain's CDR3 is CASSQDLMRGQGTEAFF. As DNA, the CDR3 is TGTGCCAGCAGCCAAGATCTGATGAGGGGGCAAGGCACTGAAGCTTTCTTT. The variable domain in full, with the rest retrieved from reference TRBV14 and TRBJ1-1, is EAGVTQFPSHSVIEKGQTVTLRCDPISGHDNLYWYRRVMGKEIKFLLHFVKESKQDESGMPNNRFLAERTGGTYSTLKVQPAELEDSGVYFCASSQDLMRGQGTEAFFGQGTRLTVV.

This rearrangement joins TRBV4-1 to TRBJ2-2; D gene ambiguous. V dropped 1 base and J dropped 0 bases, with 9 bases sitting between them. This CDR3 has 16 amino acids. The germline CDR1 and CDR2 sequences are MGHRA and YSYEKL. This CDR3 is CASSQALGPNTGELFF. The CDR3 nucleotides are TGCGCCAGCAGCCAAGCACTGGGCCCGAACACCGGGGAGCTGTTTTTT.